The sequence of this T cell receptor beta chain was determined in a study of vaccination effects on CD4 cells after COVID-19. Study results and caveats: Pronounced clonal contraction occurred in clones induced by infection and by vaccine late after vaccination.

Points on this clone: Its matching antigen is unknown.

Profiled with immunoSEQ multiplex PCR; TCRdb holds only in-frame clones, not every one. Among about 23,000 clones, 73% were seen once, and the ten largest hold roughly 5%. Viral peptide pool expansion of antigen-specific CD4+ T cells preceded sequencing in the ViraFEST assay. CD4+ T cells were isolated after around ten days of culture. No vaccinee had earlier SARS-CoV-2 infection, and nucleocapsid antibodies were negative. Wells of more than 1.5 million PBMC each were grown with about 9.5 IU/ml IL-2 and approximately 9.5 ug/ml peptides. On day 3 and again on day 7, half the medium was replaced with IL-2 medium. The sequence was obtained from a human donor who received a COVID-19 vaccine. The sequencing used CD4+ T cells from PBMCs cultured with SARS-CoV-2 spike peptides, collected before COVID-19 vaccination.

The CDR3 here is CASSLGLEGNEKLFF. CDR3 coding DNA: TGTGCCAGCAGCTTAGGACTCGAGGGTAATGAAAAACTGTTTTTT. The chain has TRBV7-8 and TRBJ1-4; D is uncertain. V was trimmed by 1 base and J by 4 bases, leaving 10 bases between them. CDR1 and CDR2 (germline): SGHVS, FQNEAQ. This CDR3 comprises 15 residues.